The T cell receptor (beta chain) described here comes from a study of CDR3 diversity in severe acne. Germline V gene lookup returns CDR1 DFQATT and CDR2 SNEGSKA (reference sequence). The CDR3 sequence is 15 residues long. Between the trimmed V and J ends, which lost 6 bases and 4 bases, there was a span of 22 bases. Each CDR3 protein gets one entry after TCRdb re-called the PCR reads with MiXCR. The sample lists more than 80,000 distinct CDR3 sequences, 45% to 50% seen once, with 9.5% to 13% in the top ten. The sample holds many counts of this clonotype. V gene TRBV20-1 combines with J gene TRBJ2-7; D is perhaps TRBD1 (5 bases). Material for sequencing was blood. The TCR comes from a male donor with severe acne vulgaris. The CDR3 here is CSAPFQGQDYYEQYF. The DNA of the CDR3 is TGCAGTGCCCCGTTCCAGGGCCAAGATTATTACGAGCAGTACTTC.